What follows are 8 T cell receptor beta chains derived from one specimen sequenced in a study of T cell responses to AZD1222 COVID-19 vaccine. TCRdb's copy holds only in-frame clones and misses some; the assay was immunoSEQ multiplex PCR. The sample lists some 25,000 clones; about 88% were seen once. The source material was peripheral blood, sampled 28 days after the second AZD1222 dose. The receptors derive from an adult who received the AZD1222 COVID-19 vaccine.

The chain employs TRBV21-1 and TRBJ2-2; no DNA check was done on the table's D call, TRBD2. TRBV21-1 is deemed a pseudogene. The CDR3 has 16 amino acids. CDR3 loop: CASRGASGDSTGELFF. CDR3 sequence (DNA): TGTGCCAGCAGAGGGGCTAGCGGAGATTCCACCGGGGAGCTGTTTTTT.

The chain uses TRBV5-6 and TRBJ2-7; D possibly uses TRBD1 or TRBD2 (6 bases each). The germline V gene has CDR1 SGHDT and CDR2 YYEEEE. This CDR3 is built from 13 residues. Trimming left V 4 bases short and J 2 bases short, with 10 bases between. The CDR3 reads CASSHREAYEQYF. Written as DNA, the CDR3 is TGTGCCAGCAGCCACAGGGAGGCCTACGAGCAGTACTTC.

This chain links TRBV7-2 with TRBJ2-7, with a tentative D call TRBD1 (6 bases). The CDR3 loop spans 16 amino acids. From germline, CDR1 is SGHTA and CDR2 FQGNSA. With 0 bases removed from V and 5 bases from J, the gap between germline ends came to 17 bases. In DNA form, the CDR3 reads TGTGCCAGCAGCTTAGCGGGGGCGGGTAGTTTACACGAGCAGTACTTC. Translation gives CASSLAGAGSLHEQYF.

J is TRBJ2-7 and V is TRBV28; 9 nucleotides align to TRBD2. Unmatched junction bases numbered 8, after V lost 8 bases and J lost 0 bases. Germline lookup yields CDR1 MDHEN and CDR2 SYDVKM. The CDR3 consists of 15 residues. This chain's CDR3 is CASGGLASSSYEQYF. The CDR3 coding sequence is TGTGCCAGCGGGGGACTAGCTTCGAGCTCCTACGAGCAGTACTTC.

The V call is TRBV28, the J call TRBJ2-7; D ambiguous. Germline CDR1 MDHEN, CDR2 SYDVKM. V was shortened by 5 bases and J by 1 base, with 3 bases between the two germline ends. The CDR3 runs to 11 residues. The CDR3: CASSQSYEQYF. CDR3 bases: TGTGCCAGCAGTCAGTCCTACGAGCAGTACTTC.

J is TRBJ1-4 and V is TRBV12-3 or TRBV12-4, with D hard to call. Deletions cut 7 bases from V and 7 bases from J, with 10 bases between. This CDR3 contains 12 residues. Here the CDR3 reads CASTLGGEKLFF. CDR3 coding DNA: TGTGCCAGCACTCTAGGTGGTGAAAAACTGTTTTTT.

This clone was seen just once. The CDR3, as DNA: TGTGCCAGCAGTCCCCAAGGGGAATCTGGAAACACCATATATTTT. Translated: CASSPQGESGNTIYF. The chain uses TRBV28 and TRBJ1-3; weak D call: TRBD1 (5 bases). Germline CDR1 is MDHEN and CDR2 is SYDVKM. The V end lost 5 bases, the J end lost 1 base, and 12 bases lay between the germline ends. The CDR3 loop spans 15 amino acids.

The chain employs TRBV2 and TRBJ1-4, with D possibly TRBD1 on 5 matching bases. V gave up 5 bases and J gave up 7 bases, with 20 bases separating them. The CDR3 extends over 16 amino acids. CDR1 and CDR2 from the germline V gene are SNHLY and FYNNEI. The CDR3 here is CASSLDVTVDGEKLFF. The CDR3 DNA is TGTGCCAGCAGTTTAGACGTGACAGTTGACGGTGAAAAACTGTTTTTT.